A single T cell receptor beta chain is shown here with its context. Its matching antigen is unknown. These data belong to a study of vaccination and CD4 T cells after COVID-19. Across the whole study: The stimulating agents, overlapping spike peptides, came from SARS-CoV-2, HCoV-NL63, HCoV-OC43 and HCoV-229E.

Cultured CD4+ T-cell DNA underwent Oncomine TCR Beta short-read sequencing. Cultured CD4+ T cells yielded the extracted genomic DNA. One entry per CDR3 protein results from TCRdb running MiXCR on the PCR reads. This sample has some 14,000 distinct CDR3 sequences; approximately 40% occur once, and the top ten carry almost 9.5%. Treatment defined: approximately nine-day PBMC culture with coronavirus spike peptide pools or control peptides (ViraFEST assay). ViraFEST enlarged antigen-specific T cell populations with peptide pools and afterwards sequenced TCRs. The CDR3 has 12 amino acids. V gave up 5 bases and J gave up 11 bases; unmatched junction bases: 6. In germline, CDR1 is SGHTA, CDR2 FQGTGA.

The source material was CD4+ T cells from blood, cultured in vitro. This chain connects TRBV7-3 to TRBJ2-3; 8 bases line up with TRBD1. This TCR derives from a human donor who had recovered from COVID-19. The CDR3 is CASSGGGQVQYF. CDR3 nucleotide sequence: TGTGCCAGCAGCGGAGGGGGACAGGTGCAGTATTTT. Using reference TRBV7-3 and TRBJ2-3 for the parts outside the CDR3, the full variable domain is GAGVSQTPSNKVTEKGKYVELRCDPISGHTALYWYRQSLGQGPEFLIYFQGTGAADDSGLPNDRFFAVRPEGSVSTLKIQRTERGDSAVYLCASSGGGQVQYFGPGTRLTVL.